The rows below give T cell receptor beta chains drawn from one sample of a study of regulatory T cells in long-lasting Graves disease. TCRdb reprocessed the multiplex PCR reads with MiXCR, giving one entry per CDR3 protein. The repertoire holds 300,000 to 500,000 distinct CDR3 sequences, with less than 25% as singletons. The sequenced sample was peripheral blood mononuclear cells (PBMCs), obtained when the disease was refractory, from a patient treated with antithyroid drugs. The source of these receptors is a female donor with Graves disease. Each CDR3 is given with its conserved first and last residue. A D gene is named only where the DNA matches it firmly. Part of the rows lack a size; the others show once, few, many or a class for expanded clones.

DNA	CDR3	size	J	V	D
TGTGCCAGCAGAAGGGGTTCAGATGAGCAGTTCTTC	CASRRGSDEQFF	NA	TRBJ2-1	TRBV6-1	NA
TGCAGCGTTAAGGAGGCTGAAGCTTTCTTT	CSVKEAEAFF	few	TRBJ1-1	TRBV29-1	NA
TGTGCCAGCAGCTTGCAGGGAGGACAGTATAGCAATCAGCCCCAGCATTTT	CASSLQGGQYSNQPQHF	NA	TRBJ1-5	TRBV5-6	NA
TGTGCCAGCGAACACGGGGCGGAAGGGGCCAACGTCCTGACTTTC	CASEHGAEGANVLTF	NA	TRBJ2-6	TRBV6-2/TRBV6-3	NA
TGTGCCAGCAGTTTATCCACCCCCTACGAGCAGTACTTC	CASSLSTPYEQYF	many	TRBJ2-7	TRBV28	NA
TGTGCCAGCAGCCCGGACAGAGAAGAGACCCAGTACTTC	CASSPDREETQYF	many	TRBJ2-5	TRBV27	NA
TGCGCCAGCAGCTTGGAAGGAATCAATGAGCAGTTCTTC	CASSLEGINEQFF	NA	TRBJ2-1	TRBV5-1	NA
TGCGCCAGCAGCCGAACAGGGGGCGCAGGTGAAAAACTGTTTTTT	CASSRTGGAGEKLFF	few	TRBJ1-4	TRBV4-3	TRBD1
TGTGCCAGCAGTGAACGCGGGACTAGCGGCTACGAGCAGTACTTC	CASSERGTSGYEQYF	few	TRBJ2-7	TRBV6-1	TRBD2
TGTGCCAGCAGCTTAGATGGGACCTACTACGAGCAGTACTTC	CASSLDGTYYEQYF	many	TRBJ2-7	TRBV11-2	NA
TGTGCCAGTAGTACCCCGGGTGGAGAGACCCAGTACTTC	CASSTPGGETQYF	many	TRBJ2-5	TRBV19	NA
TGTGCCAGGAGTACAGGGGGAAAGACTGAAGCTTTCTTT	CARSTGGKTEAFF	NA	TRBJ1-1	TRBV12-3/TRBV12-4	TRBD1
TGTGCCAGCAGTTGGGACACCCGGGCCCGCAATCAGCCCCAGCATTTT	CASSWDTRARNQPQHF	many	TRBJ1-5	TRBV2	NA
TGTGCCAGCTCACTTTACTCCGGGACAATGAACACTGAAGCTTTCTTT	CASSLYSGTMNTEAFF	NA	TRBJ1-1	TRBV18	NA
TGCGCCAGCAGCCCCCCAGCGTTCCAAGAGACCCAGTACTTC	CASSPPAFQETQYF	NA	TRBJ2-5	TRBV5-1	NA
TGCGCCAGCAGCCAAGACGAAACTAGCGGGAGCTACGAGCAGTACTTC	CASSQDETSGSYEQYF	NA	TRBJ2-7	TRBV4-3	TRBD2
TGTGCCAGCACCAACGACAGGACGGGAAACATTCAGTACTTC	CASTNDRTGNIQYF	many	TRBJ2-4	TRBV2	NA
TGTGCCAGTAGTATTGGGGACACCCACACCGGGGAGCTGTTTTTT	CASSIGDTHTGELFF	NA	TRBJ2-2	TRBV19	NA
TGCAGTGCTAGTGGATTAGCGGGAGGAACCTACGAGCAGTACTTC	CSASGLAGGTYEQYF	few	TRBJ2-7	TRBV20-1	TRBD2
TGTGCCTGGACCTTATTAGCGCCCAGCACTGAAGCTTTCTTT	CAWTLLAPSTEAFF	many	TRBJ1-1	TRBV30	NA
TGTGCCAGCACCCTTTGGGGGACTGAAGCTTTCTTT	CASTLWGTEAFF	many	TRBJ1-1	TRBV12-3/TRBV12-4	NA
TGTGCCAGCAATGACAATCAGCCCCAGCATTTT	CASNDNQPQHF	few	TRBJ1-5	TRBV6-1	NA
TGCAGCGTTGATGTGGTGACAGGGGAAGGGGTATACGAGCAGTACTTC	CSVDVVTGEGVYEQYF	NA	TRBJ2-7	TRBV29-1	TRBD1
TGTGCCAGCAAAACTAGCGGGAACACCGGGGAGCTGTTTTTT	CASKTSGNTGELFF	few	TRBJ2-2	TRBV7-2	TRBD2